This paragraph covers one T cell receptor (beta chain) sequence. The antigen remains undetermined. CDR3 size: 16 residues. Germline V gene data show CDR1 as SGHVS and CDR2 as FQNEAQ. V was cut by 5 bases and J by 8 bases, with 22 bases left in between. The data derive from a study of a mutant IDH1 vaccine in newly diagnosed glioma. Overall study: The sex distribution of treated patients was 62.5% male and about 40% female, with a mean age of roughly 40 years. Visits designated V12 and V13 were conducted at weeks 35 and 47, respectively. Before enrollment, patients got radiotherapy alone, temozolomide alone, or mostly the combination.

Clones were sequenced by immunoSEQ multiplex PCR, and TCRdb holds only the in-frame ones, with some missing. The sample has some 50,000 clones, about 92% seen once. As to time point: week 35, safety follow-up. Vaccinated patients received 300 ug of mutant IDH1 20-mer peptide per dose, with topical imiquimod. The sample consisted of PBMCs, taken from a glioma patient whose treatment included an IDH1 peptide vaccine. The receptor was derived from a man between 50 and 59 years old with glioma. V is TRBV7-8 and J is TRBJ1-5, with D uncertain. CDR3 in amino acids: CASSLDLERVQEPQHF. The CDR3 region has the DNA TGTGCCAGCAGCCTAGATTTAGAGCGGGTCCAGGAGCCCCAGCATTTT.